The 31 T cell receptor beta chains presented below share a single source sample, sequenced in a study of blood T cell repertoires in COVID-19. Assay used: immunoSEQ multiplex PCR; TCRdb lists only in-frame clones, some missing. The sample has some 150,000 clones, roughly 80% seen once. Sequenced input: peripheral blood. These receptors were taken from a woman in her fifties or sixties with active or convalescent COVID-19.

This clone was seen many times. The chain is built from TRBV6-1 and TRBJ2-7, with D tentatively TRBD2 (5 bases). Germline CDR1 reads MNHNS; CDR2 reads SASEGT. Trimming stripped 2 bases from V and 3 bases from J, with 14 bases between. The length of the CDR3 is 15 residues. The CDR3 DNA is TGTGCCAGCAGTGAACAACTAGGCCCTATCTACGAGCAGTACTTC. It specifies CASSEQLGPIYEQYF.

The chain links TRBV7-2 to TRBJ1-1; a possible D gene is TRBD1 (6 bases). The V end lost 4 bases, the J end lost 11 bases, and 14 bases lay between the germline ends. The CDR3 has 12 residues. CDR1 and CDR2 (germline): SGHTA, FQGNSA. DNA for the CDR3: TGTGCCAGCAGCTCCACAGGGAGGGAGGCTTTCTTT. It is translated as CASSSTGREAFF. The complete variable domain, with remaining parts taken from reference TRBV7-2 and TRBJ1-1, reads GAGVSQSPSNKVTEKGKDVELRCDPISGHTALYWYRQSLGQGLEFLIYFQGNSAPDKSGLPSDRFSAERTGGSVSTLTIQRTQQEDSAVYLCASSSTGREAFFGQGTRLTVV.

V and J are TRBV6-5 and TRBJ1-1; no definite D call. This CDR3 comprises 13 residues. Germline CDR1 is MNHEY and CDR2 is SVGAGI. The V end lost 8 bases, the J end lost 0 bases, and 10 bases lay between the germline ends. The CDR3 bases are TGTGCCAGCCGCGGGAGGGTGAACACTGAAGCTTTCTTT. It encodes CASRGRVNTEAFF.

This clone was seen only once. This rearrangement joins TRBV19 to TRBJ2-1, with 7 positions matching TRBD1. This CDR3 region has 15 residues. V trimming: 5 bases; J trimming: 3 bases; junction bases outside the gene matches: 7. Germline-derived CDR1 and CDR2 are LNHDA and SQIVND (reference sequence). CDR3 region: CASSASGTVYNEQFF. In DNA, the CDR3 is TGTGCCAGTAGTGCTTCCGGGACAGTCTACAATGAGCAGTTCTTC.

This chain uses TRBV28 with TRBJ2-3; D gene uncertain. CDR3 length equals 16 residues. The V gene's germline CDR1 is MDHEN and CDR2 SYDVKM. With 2 bases removed from V and 2 bases from J, the gap between germline ends came to 14 bases. The CDR3 nucleotides read TGTGCCAGCAGTTTAAGAACAGATCCTTTCACAGATACGCAGTATTTT. It yields the protein CASSLRTDPFTDTQYF.

This sequence joins TRBV9 and TRBJ2-2, with unresolved D. Germline lookup yields CDR1 SGDLS and CDR2 YYNGEE. The V and J ends lost 3 bases and 2 bases respectively, with 8 bases between them. The CDR3 has 14 amino acids. CDR3 loop: CASSEVLNTGELFF. The CDR3 DNA reads TGTGCCAGCAGCGAAGTGCTAAACACCGGGGAGCTGTTTTTT.

The chain couples TRBV9 to TRBJ2-1; 9 bases align to TRBD1. This CDR3 has 15 amino acids. Unmatched junction bases numbered 5, after V lost 4 bases and J lost 3 bases. Germline V gives CDR1 SGDLS, CDR2 YYNGEE. This CDR3 is CASSYGQGIYNEQFF. The DNA of the CDR3 is TGTGCCAGCAGCTACGGACAGGGGATCTACAATGAGCAGTTCTTC.

The chain employs TRBV7-2 and TRBJ2-3; the D gene is possibly TRBD2 (5 bases). Germline CDR1 is SGHTA and CDR2 is FQGNSA. There are 18 residues in the CDR3. V lost 1 base, J lost 0 bases, and 17 bases lay in between. The CDR3 nucleotides read TGTGCCAGCAGCTTAGTCGCTGCTAGCCGATATAGCACAGATACGCAGTATTTT. The encoded protein is CASSLVAASRYSTDTQYF.

The chain employs TRBV3-1 (or the pseudogene TRBV3-2) and TRBJ1-2; 7 bases are shared with TRBD1. CDR1 and CDR2 from the germline V gene are LGHDT and YNNKEL (reference sequence). CDR3 size: 14 residues. J gave up 2 bases and V 2 bases, and 2 bases lay outside the gene matches. CDR3 region: CASSQMTGNYGYTF. As DNA, the CDR3 is TGTGCCAGCAGCCAAATGACAGGGAACTATGGCTACACCTTC.

There are a few counts of this clone. The chain uses TRBV6-2 or TRBV6-3 and TRBJ2-2, with TRBD2 as a possible D gene (5 bases). Trimming took off 5 bases at V and 2 bases at J, with 9 bases between the two ends. Germline values: CDR1 MNHEY, CDR2 SVGEGT. The CDR3 contains 14 residues. CDR3 in amino acids: CASSARLNTGELFF. CDR3 in DNA: TGTGCCAGCAGTGCCCGACTAAACACCGGGGAGCTGTTTTTT.

A single count supports this clone. The chain combines TRBV2 with TRBJ2-3, with D hard to call. The length of the CDR3 is 12 residues. With 6 bases removed from V and 2 bases from J, the gap between germline ends came to 6 bases. Germline V gene data show CDR1 as SNHLY and CDR2 as FYNNEI. The CDR3, as DNA: TGTGCCAGCAGCCAGAACACAGATACGCAGTATTTT. This gives the protein CASSQNTDTQYF. Using reference TRBV2 and TRBJ2-3 for the parts outside the CDR3, the full variable domain is EPEVTQTPSHQVTQMGQEVILRCVPISNHLYFYWYRQILGQKVEFLVSFYNNEISEKSEIFDDQFSVERPDGSNFTLKIRSTKLEDSAMYFCASSQNTDTQYFGPGTRLTVL.

The chain carries TRBV5-6 and TRBJ2-7; no reliable D call. This CDR3 region has 13 residues. Trimming removed 5 bases from V and 2 bases from J, with 11 bases in between. CDR1 and CDR2 (germline): SGHDT, YYEEEE. The DNA of the CDR3 is TGTGCCAGCAGACCGTTTGGGCCCTACGAGCAGTACTTC. This codes for CASRPFGPYEQYF.

The chain employs TRBV6-2 or TRBV6-3 and TRBJ2-2; TRBD2 matches 13 bases. Germline loops: CDR1 MNHEY, CDR2 SVGEGT. Germline trimming cut 2 bases from V and 2 bases from J; bases unmatched to any gene: 11. This CDR3 has 20 residues. CDR3 amino acids: CASSYPTSGRWSINTGELFF. The CDR3 nucleotides read TGTGCCAGCAGTTACCCGACTAGCGGGAGGTGGTCGATCAACACCGGGGAGCTGTTTTTT.

This clone appeared a few times. The V call is TRBV28, the J call TRBJ1-5, with TRBD1 matching 9 bases. V gave up 5 bases and J gave up 2 bases; unmatched junction bases: 7. Germline V CDR1 and CDR2: MDHEN, SYDVKM. The length of the CDR3 is 16 residues. The CDR3 loop is CASSRTGVWGNQPQHF. DNA for the CDR3: TGTGCCAGCAGTAGGACAGGGGTTTGGGGCAATCAGCCCCAGCATTTT.

The chain is built from TRBV10-3 and TRBJ1-6, with D unclear. Germline CDR1 ENHRY, CDR2 SYGVKD. The germline V and J ends were trimmed by 5 bases and 5 bases, with 10 bases remaining between them. The CDR3 loop spans 14 amino acids. CDR3: CAISSGEHNSPLHF. Here the CDR3 DNA reads TGTGCCATCAGTTCTGGGGAGCATAATTCACCCCTCCACTTT.

The chain carries TRBV30 and TRBJ1-5; TRBD1 aligns across 10 bases. After removal of 3 bases from V and 4 bases from J, the junction contained 6 bases not matched to a gene. Germline V CDR1 and CDR2: GTSNPN, SVGIG (reference sequence). The CDR3 is 15 residues long. CDR3 bases: TGTGCCTGGAGCTCCCGGGACAGGGGTAATCAGCCCCAGCATTTT. As protein: CAWSSRDRGNQPQHF.

The chain combines TRBV28 with TRBJ1-2; perhaps TRBD1 as D (5 bases). With 4 bases removed from V and 4 bases from J, the gap between germline ends came to 16 bases. CDR3 length equals 15 residues. CDR1 is MDHEN, CDR2 SYDVKM, per germline. The CDR3 here is CASSSFGRGGYGYTF. The CDR3 DNA sequence: TGTGCCAGCAGTTCGTTCGGGAGGGGCGGCTATGGCTACACCTTC.

The V and J genes are TRBV4-3 and TRBJ2-3; no reliable D call. Per the germline V gene, CDR1 is LGHNA and CDR2 is YSLEER. This CDR3 has 16 amino acids. Trimming removed 1 base at V and 2 bases at J, with 13 bases between. CDR3 residues: CASSQAMAGYTDTQYF. For the CDR3, the DNA is TGCGCCAGCAGCCAAGCTATGGCAGGTTACACAGATACGCAGTATTTT.

The chain carries TRBV2 and TRBJ2-6, with TRBD2 matching 7 bases. Looked up from germline, CDR1 is SNHLY and CDR2 is FYNNEI. The junction had 3 bases not matched to a gene; V was cut back by 6 bases and J by 4 bases. There are 14 residues in the CDR3. This CDR3 reads CASRRETGANVLTF. The CDR3 DNA is TGTGCCAGCAGGCGGGAGACAGGGGCCAACGTCCTGACTTTC.

CDR3 region: CAWGTGSQPQHF. Written as DNA, the CDR3 is TGTGCCTGGGGTACAGGGAGCCAGCCCCAGCATTTT. The J gene is TRBJ1-5, the V gene TRBV30, with D maybe TRBD1 (6 bases). V was pared by 5 bases and J by 7 bases, with 12 bases between. The CDR3 runs 12 residues. Germline CDR1 and CDR2: GTSNPN and SVGIG (reference sequence). Supplemented by reference TRBV30 and TRBJ1-5, the full variable domain reads SQTIHQWPATLVQPVGSPLSLECTVEGTSNPNLYWYRQAAGRGLQLLFYSVGIGQISSEVPQNLSASRPQDRQFILSSKKLLLSDSGFYLCAWGTGSQPQHFGDGTRLSIL.

This chain links TRBV5-8 with TRBJ2-7, with a tentative D call TRBD1 (6 bases). The CDR3 covers 15 residues. The germline CDR1 and CDR2 sequences are SGHTS and YDEGEE. V gave up 2 bases and J gave up 0 bases, with 12 bases separating them. CDR3 sequence: CASSLGQPSSYEQYF. CDR3 bases: TGTGCCAGCAGCTTAGGACAGCCGAGCTCCTACGAGCAGTACTTC.

This clone was detected only a few times. This sequence joins TRBV19 and TRBJ1-5, with D perhaps TRBD1 (5 bases). Deletions cut 1 base from V and 4 bases from J, with 17 bases between. From germline, CDR1 is LNHDA and CDR2 SQIVND (reference sequence). CDR3 size: 17 residues. DNA of the CDR3: TGTGCCAGTAGTATAGGCCCCGCCAGGGCTCGGAATCAGCCCCAGCATTTT. Its protein is CASSIGPARARNQPQHF.

This chain connects TRBV18 to TRBJ2-3, with 7 nucleotides matching TRBD2. V dropped 3 bases and J dropped 4; count of bases not matched to a gene: 4. Germline V gene lookup returns CDR1 KGHSH and CDR2 LQKENI. This CDR3 region has 14 residues. CDR3 bases: TGTGCCAGCTCACCGTACCGGGGGGCAGATACGCAGTATTTT. Translating gives CASSPYRGADTQYF.

This rearrangement joins TRBV30 to TRBJ2-7; maybe TRBD2 (7 bases). Germline V CDR1 and CDR2: GTSNPN, SVGIG (reference sequence). Deletions cut 5 bases from V and 1 base from J, with 9 bases between. This CDR3 is 12 amino acids long. The CDR3 here is CAWGRGSYEQYF. The CDR3 DNA reads as TGTGCCTGGGGGAGGGGGTCCTACGAGCAGTACTTC.

The chain joins TRBV27 to TRBJ1-2; D may be TRBD1 (6 bases). V lost 6 bases and J lost 6, with 14 bases in between. This CDR3 has 13 residues. CDR1 is MNHEY and CDR2 is SMNVEV in the germline V gene (reference sequence). This chain's CDR3 is CASREQGRDGYTF. CDR3 bases: TGTGCCAGCAGAGAACAGGGAAGAGATGGCTACACCTTC.

The V and J genes are TRBV3-1 (or the pseudogene TRBV3-2) and TRBJ2-5; 9 bases map to TRBD2. Germline CDR1 reads LGHDT; CDR2 reads YNNKEL (reference sequence). The CDR3 covers 17 residues. The V and J ends lost 5 bases and 5 bases, in that order; junction bases with no gene match: 15. The CDR3 region has the DNA TGTGCCAGCAGCTTGACAAGGCGCGGGGGGGCTGGGGAGACCCAGTACTTC. Protein sequence: CASSLTRRGGAGETQYF.

This rearrangement joins TRBV3-1 (or the pseudogene TRBV3-2) to TRBJ2-3; perhaps TRBD1 as D (6 bases). The CDR3 contains 14 residues. In germline, CDR1 is LGHDT, CDR2 YNNKEL (reference sequence). V lost 5 bases and J lost 4, with 13 bases in between. The CDR3 is CASSYFRGPDTQYF. The DNA of the CDR3 is TGTGCCAGCAGCTACTTCAGGGGCCCAGATACGCAGTATTTT.

This clone appeared a single time. The chain carries TRBV30 and TRBJ2-5; TRBD2 agrees at 16 bases. V lost 3 bases, J lost 5 bases, and 6 bases stayed unmatched. The CDR3 runs 16 residues. Per the germline V gene, CDR1 is GTSNPN and CDR2 is SVGIG (reference sequence). CDR3 nucleotide sequence: TGTGCCTGGAGGGGACTAGCGGGGGGGCGCGGGGAGACCCAGTACTTC. It specifies CAWRGLAGGRGETQYF. Filled out from reference TRBV30 and TRBJ2-5, the complete variable domain reads SQTIHQWPATLVQPVGSPLSLECTVEGTSNPNLYWYRQAAGRGLQLLFYSVGIGQISSEVPQNLSASRPQDRQFILSSKKLLLSDSGFYLCAWRGLAGGRGETQYFGPGTRLLVL.

The J gene is TRBJ1-6, the V gene TRBV27, with 8 positions matching TRBD1. In germline, CDR1 is MNHEY, CDR2 SMNVEV (reference sequence). V shed 3 bases and J 10 bases; nucleotides not matched to a gene: 17. The CDR3 extends over 18 amino acids. CDR3 nucleotides: TGTGCCAGCAGTTTGGAGGGGACAGGACGACCCAGAACATCACCCCTCCACTTT. Amino acid sequence: CASSLEGTGRPRTSPLHF.

The chain is built from TRBV7-9 and TRBJ1-1, with 8 bases lining up with TRBD1. The CDR3 is made up of 15 amino acids. The J segment lost 1 base and the V segment lost 5 bases, leaving 6 bases of the junction unmatched. Germline loops: CDR1 SEHNR, CDR2 FQNEAQ (reference sequence). Written as DNA, the CDR3 is TGTGCCAGCAGCCCACCCACAGGGGGGAACACTGAAGCTTTCTTT. Amino acid sequence: CASSPPTGGNTEAFF.

The DNA for the CDR3 is TGTGCCAGTAGTATTGGGCCAGGGGTGGCCTATGGCTACACCTTC. Translating it yields CASSIGPGVAYGYTF. The chain employs TRBV19 and TRBJ1-2; TRBD1 might be the D (6 bases). The V end was cut by 3 bases, the J end by 4 bases, with 15 bases between. The CDR3 totals 15 residues. Germline V CDR1 and CDR2: LNHDA, SQIVND (reference sequence).